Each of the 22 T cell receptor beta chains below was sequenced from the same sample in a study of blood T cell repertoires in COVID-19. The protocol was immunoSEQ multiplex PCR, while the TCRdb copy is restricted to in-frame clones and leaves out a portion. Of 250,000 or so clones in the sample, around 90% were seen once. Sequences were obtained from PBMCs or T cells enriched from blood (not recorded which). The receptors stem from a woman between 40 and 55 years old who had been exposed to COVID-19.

CDR3 DNA sequence: TGTGCCAGCAGTTTGTTGGCGGAATCAAACGGGGAGCTGTTTTTT. Its protein product is CASSLLAESNGELFF. The V call is TRBV6-2 or TRBV6-3, the J call TRBJ2-2; D gene ambiguous. There are 15 residues in the CDR3. From germline, CDR1 is MNHEY and CDR2 SVGEGT. V lost 4 bases, J lost 7 bases, and 16 bases lay in between.

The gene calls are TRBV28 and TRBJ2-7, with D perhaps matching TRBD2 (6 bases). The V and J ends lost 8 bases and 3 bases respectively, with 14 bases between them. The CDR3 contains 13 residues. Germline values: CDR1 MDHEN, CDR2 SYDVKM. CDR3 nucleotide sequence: TGTGCCAGCCTGGGACTGCCCAACTACGAGCAGTACTTC. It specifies CASLGLPNYEQYF.

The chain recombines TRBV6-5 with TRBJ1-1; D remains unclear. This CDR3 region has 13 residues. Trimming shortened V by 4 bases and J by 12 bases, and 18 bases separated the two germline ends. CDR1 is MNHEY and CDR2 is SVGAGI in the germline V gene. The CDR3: CASSSPTVKESFF. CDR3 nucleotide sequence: TGTGCCAGCAGTTCCCCGACCGTAAAGGAGTCTTTCTTT.

The CDR3 region is CASGPPRTGGTTEAFF. The DNA of the CDR3 is TGTGCTAGTGGTCCCCCCCGAACAGGGGGGACCACTGAAGCTTTCTTT. The rearrangement uses TRBV12-5 and TRBJ1-1; TRBD1 aligns across 8 bases. Germline-derived CDR1 and CDR2 are LGHNT and FRNRAP. The CDR3 is made up of 16 amino acids. The ends lost 5 bases at V and 4 bases at J; junction bases unmatched: 12.

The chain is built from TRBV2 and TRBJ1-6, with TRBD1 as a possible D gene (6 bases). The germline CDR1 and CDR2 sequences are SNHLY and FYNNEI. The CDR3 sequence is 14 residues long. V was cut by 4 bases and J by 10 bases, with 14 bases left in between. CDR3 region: CASSVRPGVSPLHF. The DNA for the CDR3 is TGTGCCAGCAGTGTGCGGCCAGGGGTATCACCCCTCCACTTT.

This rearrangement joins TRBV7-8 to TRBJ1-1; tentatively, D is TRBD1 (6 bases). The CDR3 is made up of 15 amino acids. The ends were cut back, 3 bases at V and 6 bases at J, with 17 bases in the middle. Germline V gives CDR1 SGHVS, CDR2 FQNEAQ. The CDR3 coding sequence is TGTGCCAGCAGCTTGTTTACAGGGATCGGGTCTGAAGCTTTCTTT. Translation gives CASSLFTGIGSEAFF.

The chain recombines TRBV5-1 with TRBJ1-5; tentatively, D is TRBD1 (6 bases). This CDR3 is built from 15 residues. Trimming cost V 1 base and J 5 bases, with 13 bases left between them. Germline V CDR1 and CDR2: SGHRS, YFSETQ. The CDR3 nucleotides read TGCGCCAGCAGCTTGCTGACAGGTGGGTATCAGCCCCAGCATTTT. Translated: CASSLLTGGYQPQHF.

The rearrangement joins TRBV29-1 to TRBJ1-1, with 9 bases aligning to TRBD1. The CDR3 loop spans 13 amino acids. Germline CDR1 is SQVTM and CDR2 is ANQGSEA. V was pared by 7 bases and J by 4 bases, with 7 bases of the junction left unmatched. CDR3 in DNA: TGCAGCGCTCGGACAGGGGAGGGCACTGAAGCTTTCTTT. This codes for CSARTGEGTEAFF.

CDR3 region: CASSFGKGRDRVGTDTQYF. The CDR3 DNA follows: TGTGCCAGCAGTTTCGGGAAGGGGAGGGATCGAGTGGGCACAGATACGCAGTATTTT. The chain recombines TRBV28 with TRBJ2-3, with 7 bases lining up with TRBD2. This CDR3 contains 19 residues. With 3 bases clipped from V and 1 base from J, the junction kept 16 bases outside the gene matches. Germline lookup yields CDR1 MDHEN and CDR2 SYDVKM.

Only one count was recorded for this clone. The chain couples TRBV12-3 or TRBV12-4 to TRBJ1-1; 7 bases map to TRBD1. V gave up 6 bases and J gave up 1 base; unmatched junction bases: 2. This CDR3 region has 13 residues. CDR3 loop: CASSRTGNTEAFF. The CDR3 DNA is TGTGCCAGCAGCCGGACAGGGAACACTGAAGCTTTCTTT.

Written as DNA, the CDR3 is TGTGCCAGCAGTTTAGTGGGGACAGGGGCCCGACTTTATGGCTACACCTTC. This sequence encodes CASSLVGTGARLYGYTF. V gene TRBV27 combines with J gene TRBJ1-2; TRBD1 matches 10 bases. J was trimmed by 5 bases and V by 2 bases; bases with no gene match: 11. The CDR3 has 17 amino acids. CDR1 is MNHEY, CDR2 SMNVEV, per germline (reference sequence).

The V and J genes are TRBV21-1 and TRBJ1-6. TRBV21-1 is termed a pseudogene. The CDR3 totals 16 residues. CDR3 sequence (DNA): TGTGCCAGCAGCAAAGGAAGTTCGCTTGTTAGTTCACCCCTCCACTTT. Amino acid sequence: CASSKGSSLVSSPLHF.

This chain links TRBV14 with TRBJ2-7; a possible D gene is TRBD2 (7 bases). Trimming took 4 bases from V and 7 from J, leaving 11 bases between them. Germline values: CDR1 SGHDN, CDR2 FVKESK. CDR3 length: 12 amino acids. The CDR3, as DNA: TGTGCCAGCAGCCGAGGGGGGGGTGAGCAGTACTTC. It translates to CASSRGGGEQYF.

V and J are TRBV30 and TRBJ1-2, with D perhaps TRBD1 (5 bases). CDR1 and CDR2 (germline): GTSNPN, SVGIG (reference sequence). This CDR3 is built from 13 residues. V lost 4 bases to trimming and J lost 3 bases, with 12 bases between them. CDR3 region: CAWTAGSDYGYTF. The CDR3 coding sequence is TGTGCCTGGACGGCAGGGTCGGACTATGGCTACACCTTC.

The DNA of the CDR3 is TGTGCCAGCAGCCCCTCTATGGCGGCAGACGAGACCCAGTACTTC. Amino acids: CASSPSMAADETQYF. The chain has TRBV11-3 and TRBJ2-5; D unclear. Trimming took 5 bases from V and 5 from J, leaving 18 bases between them. Germline values: CDR1 SGHNT, CDR2 YENEEA. This CDR3 is 15 amino acids long.

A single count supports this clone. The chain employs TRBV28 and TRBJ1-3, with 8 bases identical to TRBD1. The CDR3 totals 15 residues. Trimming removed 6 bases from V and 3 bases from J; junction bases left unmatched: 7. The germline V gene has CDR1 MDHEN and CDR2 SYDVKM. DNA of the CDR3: TGTGCCAGCAGGAAGACAGGGGTGGTTGGAAACACCATATATTTT. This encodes CASRKTGVVGNTIYF.

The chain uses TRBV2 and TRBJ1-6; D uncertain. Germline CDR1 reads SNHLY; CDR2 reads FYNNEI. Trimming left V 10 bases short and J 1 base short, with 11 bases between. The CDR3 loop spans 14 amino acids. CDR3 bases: TGTGCCACCAGGTGGGAGTCCTATAATTCACCCCTCCACTTT. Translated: CATRWESYNSPLHF.

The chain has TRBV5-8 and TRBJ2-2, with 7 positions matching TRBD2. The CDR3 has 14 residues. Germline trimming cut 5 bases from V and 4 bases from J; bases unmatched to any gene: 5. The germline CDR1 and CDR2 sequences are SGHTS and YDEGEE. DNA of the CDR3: TGTGCCAGCAGGAGACTAGCCATCACCGGGGAGCTGTTTTTT. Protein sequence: CASRRLAITGELFF. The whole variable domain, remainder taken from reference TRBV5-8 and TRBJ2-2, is EAGVTQSPTHLIKTRGQQATLRCSPISGHTSVYWYQQALGLGLQFLLWYDEGEERNRGNFPPRFSGRQFPNYSSELNVNALELEDSALYLCASRRLAITGELFFGEGSRLTVL.

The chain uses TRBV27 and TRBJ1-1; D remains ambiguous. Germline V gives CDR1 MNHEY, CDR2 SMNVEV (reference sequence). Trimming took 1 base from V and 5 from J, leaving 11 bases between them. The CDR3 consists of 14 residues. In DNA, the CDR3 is TGTGCCAGCAGTTTATTTATGAGCGAAACTGAAGCTTTCTTT. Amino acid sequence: CASSLFMSETEAFF.

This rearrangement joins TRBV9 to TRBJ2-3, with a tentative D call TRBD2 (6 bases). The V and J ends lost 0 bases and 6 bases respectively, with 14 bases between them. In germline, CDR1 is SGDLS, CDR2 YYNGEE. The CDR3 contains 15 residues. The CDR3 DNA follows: TGTGCCAGCAGCGTAGAGGGGAGGTGGGGTGATACGCAGTATTTT. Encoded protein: CASSVEGRWGDTQYF.

The DNA of the CDR3 is TGTGCCAGCAGCCGATACGGCCTAGCGGGGACCGGGGAGCTGTTTTTT. Translated, it gives CASSRYGLAGTGELFF. The chain joins TRBV7-3 to TRBJ2-2, with TRBD2 identical over 9 bases. The CDR3 spans 16 residues. V lost 5 bases, J lost 5 bases, and 9 bases stayed unmatched. Germline V gene data show CDR1 as SGHTA and CDR2 as FQGTGA.

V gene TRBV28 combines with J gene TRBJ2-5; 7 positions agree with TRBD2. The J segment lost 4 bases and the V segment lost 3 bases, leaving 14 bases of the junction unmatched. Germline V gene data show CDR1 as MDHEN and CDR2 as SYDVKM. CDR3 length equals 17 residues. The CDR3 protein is CASSFRVGRGGGETQYF. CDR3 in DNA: TGTGCCAGCAGTTTTCGGGTAGGACGCGGGGGTGGAGAGACCCAGTACTTC.